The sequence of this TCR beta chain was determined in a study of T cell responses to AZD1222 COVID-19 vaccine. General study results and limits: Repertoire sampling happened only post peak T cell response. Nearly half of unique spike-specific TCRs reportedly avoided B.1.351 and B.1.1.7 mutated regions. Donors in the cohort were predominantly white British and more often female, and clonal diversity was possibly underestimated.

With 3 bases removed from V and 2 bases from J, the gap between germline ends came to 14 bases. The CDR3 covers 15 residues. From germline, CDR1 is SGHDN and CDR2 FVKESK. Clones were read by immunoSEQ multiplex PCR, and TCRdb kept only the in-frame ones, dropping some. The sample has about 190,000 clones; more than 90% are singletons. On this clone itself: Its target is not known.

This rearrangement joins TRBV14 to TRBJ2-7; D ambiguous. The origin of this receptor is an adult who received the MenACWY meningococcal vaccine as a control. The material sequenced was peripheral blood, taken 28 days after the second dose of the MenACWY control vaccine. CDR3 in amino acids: CASSQGSGFAYEQYF. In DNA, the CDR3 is TGTGCCAGCAGCCAGGGATCAGGCTTCGCCTACGAGCAGTACTTC.